These 26 T cell receptor beta chains share one sample of origin, sequenced in a study of vaccination and CD4 T cells after COVID-19. These receptors' targets are unknown. Researchers used the Oncomine TCR Beta short-read assay to sequence DNA from cultured CD4+ T cells. One entry per CDR3 protein results from TCRdb running MiXCR on the PCR reads. The data show approximately 9,900 distinct CDR3 sequences, approximately 55% seen once. As for treatment: approximately nine-day PBMC culture with coronavirus spike peptide pools or control peptides (ViraFEST assay). Specimen: CD4+ T cells from blood, cultured in vitro. These receptors were obtained from a human donor who had recovered from COVID-19.

The chain is built from TRBV2 and TRBJ1-1; no clear D gene. The CDR3 extends over 12 amino acids. V was clipped by 5 bases and J by 4 bases, with 8 bases between them. Per germline, CDR1 SNHLY and CDR2 FYNNEI. This chain's CDR3 is CASSPWGTEAFF. The DNA of the CDR3 is TGTGCCAGCAGTCCCTGGGGCACTGAAGCTTTCTTT.

This clonotype was detected only a few times. The rearrangement links TRBV7-2 to TRBJ1-1; D unclear. V gave up 3 bases and J gave up 1 base, with 9 bases separating them. Looked up from germline, CDR1 is SGHTA and CDR2 is FQGNSA. The CDR3 runs to 14 residues. CDR3 DNA sequence: TGTGCCAGCAGCTTGGGCCGGGGGAACACTGAAGCTTTCTTT. Its translation: CASSLGRGNTEAFF. The complete variable domain, with remaining parts taken from reference TRBV7-2 and TRBJ1-1, reads GAGVSQSPSNKVTEKGKDVELRCDPISGHTALYWYRQSLGQGLEFLIYFQGNSAPDKSGLPSDRFSAERTGGSVSTLTIQRTQQEDSAVYLCASSLGRGNTEAFFGQGTRLTVV.

The chain recombines TRBV20-1 with TRBJ2-2; D remains ambiguous. The V gene lost 5 bases and the J gene lost 4 bases, with 17 bases spanning the gap. The length of the CDR3 is 15 residues. The germline CDR1 and CDR2 sequences are DFQATT and SNEGSKA (reference sequence). CDR3 bases: TGCAGTGCTCGATCATGGCAGAGCCTCACCGGGGAGCTGTTTTTT. The encoded protein is CSARSWQSLTGELFF.

There are a few counts of this clonotype. The chain has TRBV23-1 and TRBJ1-2; D remains unclear. TRBV23-1 is noted as an ORF with a role that remains uncertain. Trimming shortened V by 3 bases and J by 0 bases, and 11 bases separated the two germline ends. The CDR3 is 15 amino acids. The CDR3 bases are TGCGCCAGCAGTCATCCCGCAGACGCTAACTATGGCTACACCTTC. This gives the protein CASSHPADANYGYTF.

The chain joins TRBV5-4 to TRBJ2-3; a possible D gene is TRBD2 (6 bases). CDR3 length: 17 residues. The germline CDR1 and CDR2 sequences are SGHNT and YYREEE (reference sequence). Between the trimmed V and J ends, which lost 0 bases and 0 bases, there was a span of 14 bases. This CDR3 is CASSLAARGSSTDTQYF. The CDR3 DNA sequence: TGTGCCAGCAGCTTGGCCGCTCGGGGGAGTAGCACAGATACGCAGTATTTT.

The CDR3 nucleotides read TGTGCCAGCAGGGGGGGGACCCTCCGCACAGATACGCAGTATTTT. Its translation: CASRGGTLRTDTQYF. The chain uses TRBV27 and TRBJ2-3; TRBD2 matches at 7 bases. The junction had 7 bases not matched to a gene; V was cut back by 6 bases and J by 1 base. Looked up from germline, CDR1 is MNHEY and CDR2 is SMNVEV (reference sequence). The length of the CDR3 is 15 residues.

V and J are TRBV2 and TRBJ1-2; the match to TRBD1 covers 9 bases. V gave up 0 bases and J gave up 8 bases; unmatched junction bases: 4. Germline V CDR1 and CDR2: SNHLY, FYNNEI. The CDR3 has 14 amino acids. The CDR3 coding sequence is TGTGCCAGCAGTGAAGCTAACAGGGGGCAAGGCTACACCTTC. Protein product: CASSEANRGQGYTF.

This clonotype was detected a few times. The rearrangement links TRBV10-2 to TRBJ1-6; D gene ambiguous. The CDR3 is 14 amino acids. Germline V lookup: CDR1 WSHSY, CDR2 SAAADI. The V end lost 8 bases, the J end lost 7 bases, and 15 bases lay between the germline ends. CDR3 sequence: CASSRGLGNSPLHF. CDR3 coding DNA: TGCGCCAGCTCCCGGGGTCTGGGCAATTCACCCCTCCACTTT.

This rearrangement joins TRBV7-9 to TRBJ2-1, with TRBD1 as a possible D gene (6 bases). V dropped 0 bases and J dropped 8 bases, with 20 bases sitting between them. The CDR3 loop spans 17 amino acids. CDR1 and CDR2 from the germline V gene are SEHNR and FQNEAQ (reference sequence). Written as DNA, the CDR3 is TGTGCCAGCAGCTTAGCGCTAAGGACAGTCGAGAACGATGAGCAGTTCTTC. It specifies CASSLALRTVENDEQFF.

This clonotype showed up just a few times. The rearrangement links TRBV20-1 to TRBJ2-1; no definite D call. Per the germline V gene, CDR1 is DFQATT and CDR2 is SNEGSKA (reference sequence). With 3 bases removed from V and 6 bases from J, the gap between germline ends came to 6 bases. The CDR3 extends over 11 amino acids. CDR3 sequence reads: CSARPINEQFF. The CDR3 DNA reads TGCAGTGCTAGGCCGATCAATGAGCAGTTCTTC.

This clonotype has more than one count but fewer than ten. The chain is built from TRBV20-1 and TRBJ1-1; TRBD1 matches at 7 bases. This CDR3 is 14 amino acids long. Germline trimming cut 6 bases from V and 2 bases from J; bases unmatched to any gene: 9. From germline, CDR1 is DFQATT and CDR2 SNEGSKA (reference sequence). The DNA of the CDR3 is TGCAGTGCGAGGACAGGCCCTTCTAACACTGAAGCTTTCTTT. It encodes CSARTGPSNTEAFF.

As regards this clonotype: The germline gene is not matched at one end of the junction; a read error may be the cause. V and J are TRBV20-1 and TRBJ1-1; possibly TRBD1 for D (6 bases). Germline-derived CDR1 and CDR2 are DFQATT and SNEGSKA (reference sequence). The CDR3 sequence is 13 residues long. The CDR3 DNA reads as TGCAGTGCTAGTCTGGGGGCAAACACTGAAACTTTCTTT. Translated: CSASLGANTETFF.

This clonotype occurred a few times. The V gene is TRBV6-1, the J gene TRBJ1-2; 7 bases are a match to TRBD1. Germline V gene sequence: CDR1 MNHNS, CDR2 SASEGT. The CDR3 length is 16 residues. The J segment lost 0 bases and the V segment lost 6 bases, leaving 10 bases of the junction unmatched. The CDR3 protein is CASSRSRGNPNYGYTF. As DNA, the CDR3 is TGTGCCAGCAGCCGGTCCAGGGGGAACCCTAACTATGGCTACACCTTC.

The sample holds a few counts of this clonotype. The chain has TRBV5-1 and TRBJ1-1, with a possible D match to TRBD1 (6 bases). The length of the CDR3 is 14 residues. V gave up 4 bases and J gave up 5 bases, with 15 bases separating them. Per germline, CDR1 SGHRS and CDR2 YFSETQ. CDR3 DNA sequence: TGCGCCAGCAGCCCGGGAACAGGGTGGACTGAAGCTTTCTTT. Encoded protein: CASSPGTGWTEAFF.

This clonotype showed up just a few times. This chain connects TRBV12-3 or TRBV12-4 to TRBJ1-6; D gene unclear. CDR3 length equals 14 residues. V gave up 2 bases and J gave up 9 bases, with 11 bases separating them. CDR3 in amino acids: CASSLTEGFSPLHF. DNA of the CDR3: TGTGCCAGCAGTTTAACAGAGGGATTTTCACCCCTCCACTTT.

The V call is TRBV12-2, the J call TRBJ2-1; the D call of TRBD2 is as the table states it, not checked on the DNA. TRBV12-2 is designated a pseudogene. CDR3 length: 18 residues. DNA of the CDR3: TGTGCAAGTCGCCCAACTAGCGGGGGGGCCGGGAGAAACAATGAGCAGTCCTTC. It is translated as CASRPTSGGAGRNNEQSF.

This clonotype was recorded a few times. This sequence joins TRBV10-1 and TRBJ1-2; D unresolved. The CDR3 covers 14 residues. Germline V CDR1 and CDR2: WNHNN, SYGVQD (reference sequence). V was trimmed by 0 bases and J by 6 bases, leaving 11 bases between them. The CDR3 nucleotides are TGCGCCAGCAGTGAGTCGACCGACACCCATGGCTACACCTTC. It yields the protein CASSESTDTHGYTF.

The genes are TRBV5-1 and TRBJ1-5; 7 bases match TRBD1. The J segment lost 7 bases and the V segment lost 1 base, leaving 5 bases of the junction unmatched. This CDR3 contains 14 residues. Germline CDR1 reads SGHRS; CDR2 reads YFSETQ. CDR3 in DNA: TGCGCCAGCAGCTTGACAGGGGTAGGGCAGCCCCAGCATTTT. Translation gives CASSLTGVGQPQHF.

This clonotype was detected only a few times. This chain connects TRBV10-3 to TRBJ1-2; D is undetermined. The V end was cut by 0 bases, the J end by 5 bases, with 7 bases between. The CDR3 is 13 residues long. Germline V gene data show CDR1 as ENHRY and CDR2 as SYGVKD. CDR3 sequence reads: CAISESQRYGYTF. In nucleotides, the CDR3 is TGTGCCATCAGTGAGTCTCAGCGGTATGGCTACACCTTC.

This chain joins TRBV24-1 and TRBJ2-7; a weak D match, TRBD1 (7 bases). CDR1 is KGHDR and CDR2 is SFDVKD in the germline V gene. The CDR3 spans 15 residues. The germline V and J ends were trimmed by 2 bases and 3 bases, with 13 bases remaining between them. The CDR3 DNA follows: TGTGCCACCAGTGATTCAGGGGGGAGAGGCTACGAGCAGTACTTC. Protein: CATSDSGGRGYEQYF.

In nucleotides, the CDR3 is TGCAGTGTGACACAGCCTAACTATGGCTACACCTTC. This encodes CSVTQPNYGYTF. V is TRBV20-1 and J is TRBJ1-2; D ambiguous. Trimming shortened V by 7 bases and J by 0 bases, and 9 bases separated the two germline ends. The CDR3 runs to 12 residues. The germline V gene encodes CDR1 DFQATT and CDR2 SNEGSKA (reference sequence).

In its sample, this clonotype was seen a few times. The V call is TRBV30, the J call TRBJ1-2; D is perhaps TRBD1 (6 bases). In germline, CDR1 is GTSNPN, CDR2 SVGIG (reference sequence). Trimming removed 1 base from V and 8 bases from J, with 20 bases in between. CDR3 length equals 15 residues. The CDR3 coding sequence is TGTGCCTGGAGTGCTACAGTTCAGGGGTCTGGGGGCTACACCTTC. It translates to CAWSATVQGSGGYTF.

This chain joins TRBV6-5 and TRBJ2-3; TRBD2 matches at 7 bases. The CDR3 length is 16 residues. J lost 1 base, V lost 2 bases, and 6 bases had no gene match. Germline lookup yields CDR1 MNHEY and CDR2 SVGAGI. The CDR3, as DNA: TGTGCCAGCAGTTACGGTGGGAGGGGAGGCACAGATACGCAGTATTTT. This encodes CASSYGGRGGTDTQYF.

The count of this clonotype is one. V gene TRBV9 combines with J gene TRBJ1-1; 8 bases fit TRBD1. J gave up 6 bases and V 0 bases, and 13 bases lay outside the gene matches. CDR1 is SGDLS, CDR2 YYNGEE, per germline. The CDR3 sequence is 17 residues long. CDR3 residues: CASSVDPQGARGAEAFF. The CDR3, as DNA: TGTGCCAGCAGCGTAGACCCGCAGGGGGCGCGAGGGGCTGAAGCTTTCTTT.

This clonotype has only one observation. The genes are TRBV14 and TRBJ2-3; the D gene could be TRBD1 or TRBD2 (5 bases each). CDR3 length: 13 residues. Trimming stripped 9 bases from V and 5 bases from J, with 15 bases between. CDR1 SGHDN and CDR2 FVKESK come from the germline V gene. CDR3 residues: CARIRDGGDTQYF. As DNA, the CDR3 is TGTGCCAGGATTAGGGACGGAGGAGATACGCAGTATTTT.

This clonotype was counted a few times. The chain combines TRBV24-1 with TRBJ2-2; the D is unclear. V lost 7 bases to trimming and J lost 7 bases, with 9 bases between them. Germline V gives CDR1 KGHDR, CDR2 SFDVKD. The CDR3 covers 12 residues. CDR3: CATSPPGGELFF. For the CDR3, the DNA is TGTGCCACCAGCCCCCCTGGCGGGGAGCTGTTTTTT.